A selection of T cell receptor beta chains follows, all from one sample in a study of shared clonotypes between healthy human individuals. Only in-frame clones appear in the TCRdb table, and some are missing; sequencing was by immunoSEQ multiplex PCR. The sample yields under 700,000 clones, roughly 95% seen once. Material for sequencing was naive CD8+ T cells sorted from blood. These receptors were collected from a woman younger than 45 in good health. The conserved cysteine and the conserved F or W are not part of the CDR3 here.

v_call cdr3_aa
TRBV7-9 ASSGLRHAYEQY
TRBV7-9 ASSLTGLGEAF
TRBV7-9 ASSWGVRTDTQY
TRBV27 ASSLISGSYEQY
TRBV6-5 ASSRQGNIQY
TRBV5-4 AIQGPTEAF
TRBV21-1 ASSKKGVGGRSYEQY
TRBV2 ASSEAAPWTRGDYEQY
TRBV9 ASSVRSTDTQY
TRBV10-3 AISPSGSYEQY
TRBV7-9 ASSLRQGAHNEQF
TRBV29-1 SVEMQGEVYEQY
TRBV2 ASSEAPDYSYEQY
TRBV5-6 ASSGRFRVGSTDTQY
TRBV2 ASRGLESPPYNEQF
TRBV7-9 ASDDGAGRSDTGELF
TRBV6-1 ASTGGLDYEQY
TRBV19 ASSIGGGQGYHTLSHEQY
TRBV28 ASRTTLFRAGNTIY
TRBV13 ASSPRDRPYEQY
TRBV28 ASSLRGLSNQPQH
TRBV11-2 ASSSPTSGSAGELF
TRBV19 ASSIPALDTQY
TRBV19 ASSLTGLKNNEQF
TRBV27 ASSLIGGNTEAF
TRBV27 ASSLDFLAAGELF
TRBV28 ASSLNRGQGQETQY
TRBV28 ASSWVGVSDNEQF
TRBV27 ASSLDGGETQY
TRBV27 ASSLIGNEQF
TRBV7-9 ASSYTWDRANTGELF
TRBV7-9 ASSPLIGGTRDTEAF
TRBV5-6 ASSPGPPYEQY
TRBV7-2 ASSLVLFQETQY
TRBV4-2 ASSQGVSLSGNTIY
TRBV4-1 ASSQDPAPGQGVGDTEAF
TRBV13 ASSFLAGSYGNEQF
TRBV27 ASSTANQPQH
TRBV13 ASSLGRLAGTHEQF
TRBV15 ATSTGTSSGNTIY
TRBV27 ASSAGSHRNEQF
TRBV5-1 ASSLANPFTGELF
TRBV7-9 ASSRQGRGYNEQF
TRBV11-2 ASSPRYEQY
TRBV5-8 ASSLTTDSNEKLF
TRBV5-1 ASSWASGQTYEQY
TRBV29-1 SVEDQYRNYGYT
TRBV28 ASSPGGNGYT
TRBV28 ASSSSGRDPKAEQY
TRBV7-9 ASGGEVNNEQF
TRBV7-2 ASSFADRGGYEQY
TRBV10-1 ASSPDAYEQY